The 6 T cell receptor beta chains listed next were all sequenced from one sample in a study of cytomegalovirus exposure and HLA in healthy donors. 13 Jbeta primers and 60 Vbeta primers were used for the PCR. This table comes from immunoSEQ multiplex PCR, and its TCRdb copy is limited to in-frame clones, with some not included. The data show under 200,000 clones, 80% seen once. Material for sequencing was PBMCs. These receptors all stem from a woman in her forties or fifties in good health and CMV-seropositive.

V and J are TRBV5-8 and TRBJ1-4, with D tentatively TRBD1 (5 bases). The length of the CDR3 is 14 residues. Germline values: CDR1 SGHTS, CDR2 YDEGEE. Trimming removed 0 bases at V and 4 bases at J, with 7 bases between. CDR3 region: CASSLEQGNEKLFF. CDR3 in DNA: TGTGCCAGCAGCTTGGAGCAGGGTAATGAAAAACTGTTTTTT.

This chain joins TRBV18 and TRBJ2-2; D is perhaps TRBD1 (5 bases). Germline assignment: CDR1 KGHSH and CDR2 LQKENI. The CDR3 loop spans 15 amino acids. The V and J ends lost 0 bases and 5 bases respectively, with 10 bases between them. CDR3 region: CASSPPPAGTGELFF. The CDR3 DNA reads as TGTGCCAGCTCACCACCCCCGGCAGGGACCGGGGAGCTGTTTTTT.

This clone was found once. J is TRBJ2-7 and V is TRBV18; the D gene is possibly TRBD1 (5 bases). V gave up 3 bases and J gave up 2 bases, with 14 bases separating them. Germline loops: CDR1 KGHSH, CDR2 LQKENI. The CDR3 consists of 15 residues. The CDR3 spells CASSPRTTQAYEQYF. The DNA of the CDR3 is TGTGCCAGCTCACCCCGGACAACACAAGCCTACGAGCAGTACTTC.

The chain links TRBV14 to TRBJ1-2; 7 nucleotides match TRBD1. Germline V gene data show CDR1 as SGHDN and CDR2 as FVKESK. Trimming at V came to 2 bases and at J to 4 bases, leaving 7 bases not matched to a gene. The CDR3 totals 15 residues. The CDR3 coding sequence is TGTGCCAGCAGCCAACCGGGACAGAGATTCTATGGCTACACCTTC. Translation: CASSQPGQRFYGYTF.

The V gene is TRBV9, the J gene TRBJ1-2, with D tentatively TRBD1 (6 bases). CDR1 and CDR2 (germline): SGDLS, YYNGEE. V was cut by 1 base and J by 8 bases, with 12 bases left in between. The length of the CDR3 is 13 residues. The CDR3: CASSVTGFYGYTF. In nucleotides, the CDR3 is TGTGCCAGCAGCGTAACAGGGTTCTACGGCTACACCTTC.

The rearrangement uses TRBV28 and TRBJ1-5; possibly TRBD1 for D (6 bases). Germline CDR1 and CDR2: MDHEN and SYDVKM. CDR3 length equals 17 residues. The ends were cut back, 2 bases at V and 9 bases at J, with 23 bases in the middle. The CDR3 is CASSLITVRGVGRPQHF. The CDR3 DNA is TGTGCCAGCAGTTTAATTACGGTCAGGGGAGTGGGGAGGCCCCAGCATTTT.